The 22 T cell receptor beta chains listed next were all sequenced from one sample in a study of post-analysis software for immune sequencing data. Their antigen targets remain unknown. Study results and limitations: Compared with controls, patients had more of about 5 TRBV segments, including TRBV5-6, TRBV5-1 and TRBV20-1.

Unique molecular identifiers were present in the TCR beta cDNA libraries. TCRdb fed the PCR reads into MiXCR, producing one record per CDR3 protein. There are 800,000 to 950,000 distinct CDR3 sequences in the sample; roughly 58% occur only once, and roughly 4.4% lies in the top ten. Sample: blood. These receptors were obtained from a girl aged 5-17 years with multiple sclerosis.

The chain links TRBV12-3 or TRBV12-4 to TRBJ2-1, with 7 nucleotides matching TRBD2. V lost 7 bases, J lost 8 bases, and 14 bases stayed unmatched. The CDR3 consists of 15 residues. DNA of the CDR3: TGTGCCAGCAACCCGACTAGCTCTATGACCGATGAGCAGTTCTTC. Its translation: CASNPTSSMTDEQFF.

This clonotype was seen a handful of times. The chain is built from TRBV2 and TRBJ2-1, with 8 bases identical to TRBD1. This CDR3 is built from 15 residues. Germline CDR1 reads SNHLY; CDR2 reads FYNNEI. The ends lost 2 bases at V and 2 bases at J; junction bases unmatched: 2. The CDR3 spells CASSERQGTYNEQFF. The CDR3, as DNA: TGTGCCAGCAGTGAACGACAGGGGACCTACAATGAGCAGTTCTTC.

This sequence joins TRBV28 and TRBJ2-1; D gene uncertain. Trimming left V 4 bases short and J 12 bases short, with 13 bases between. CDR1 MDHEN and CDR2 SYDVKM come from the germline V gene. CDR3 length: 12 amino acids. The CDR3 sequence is CASSSRPQGQFF. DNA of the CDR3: TGTGCCAGCAGTTCCCGGCCTCAAGGGCAGTTCTTC.

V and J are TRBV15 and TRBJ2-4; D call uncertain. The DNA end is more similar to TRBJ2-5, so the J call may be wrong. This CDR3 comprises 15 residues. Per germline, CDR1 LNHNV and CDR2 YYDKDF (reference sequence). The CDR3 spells CATSRLSRVQETQYF. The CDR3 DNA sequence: TGTGCCACCAGCAGACTAAGTAGGGTTCAAGAGACCCAGTACTTC.

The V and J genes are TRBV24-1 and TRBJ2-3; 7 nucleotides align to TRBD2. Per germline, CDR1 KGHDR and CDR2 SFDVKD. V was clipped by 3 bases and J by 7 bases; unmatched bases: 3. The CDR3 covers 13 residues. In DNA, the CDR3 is TGTGCCACCAGTGATCCACTAGCGAATACGCAGTATTTT. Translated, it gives CATSDPLANTQYF.

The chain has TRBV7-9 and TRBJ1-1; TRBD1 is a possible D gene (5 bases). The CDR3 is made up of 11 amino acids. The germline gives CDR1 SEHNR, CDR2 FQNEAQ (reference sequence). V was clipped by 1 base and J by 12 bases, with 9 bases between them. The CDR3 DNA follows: TGTGCCAGCAGCTTAGGGGGCCCCTCTTTCTTT. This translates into CASSLGGPSFF.

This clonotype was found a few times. The CDR3 spells CASSLVQEQFF. Here the CDR3 DNA reads TGCGCCAGCAGCTTGGTTCAGGAGCAGTTCTTC. This rearrangement joins TRBV5-1 to TRBJ2-1; D is undetermined. The CDR3 runs 11 residues. Trimming took 0 bases from V and 10 from J, leaving 5 bases between them. Germline V lookup: CDR1 SGHRS, CDR2 YFSETQ.

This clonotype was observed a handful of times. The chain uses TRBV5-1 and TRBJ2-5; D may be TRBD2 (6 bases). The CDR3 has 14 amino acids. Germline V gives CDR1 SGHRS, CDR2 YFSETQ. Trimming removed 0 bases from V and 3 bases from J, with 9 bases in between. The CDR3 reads CASSLGDWEETQYF. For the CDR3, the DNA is TGCGCCAGCAGCTTGGGGGACTGGGAAGAGACCCAGTACTTC.

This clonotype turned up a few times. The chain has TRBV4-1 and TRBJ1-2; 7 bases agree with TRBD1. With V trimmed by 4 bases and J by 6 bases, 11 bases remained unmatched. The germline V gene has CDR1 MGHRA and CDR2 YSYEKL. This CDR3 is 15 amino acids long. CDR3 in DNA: TGCGCCAGCAGCCTAATCCTACAGGGGATAGATGGCTACACCTTC. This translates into CASSLILQGIDGYTF.

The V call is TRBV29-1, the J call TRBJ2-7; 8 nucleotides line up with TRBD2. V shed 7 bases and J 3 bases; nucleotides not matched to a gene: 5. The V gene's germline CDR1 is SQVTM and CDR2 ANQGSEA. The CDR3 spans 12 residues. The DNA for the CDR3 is TGCAGCGCCCGGGAGGGCCGCTACGAGCAGTACTTC. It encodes CSAREGRYEQYF.

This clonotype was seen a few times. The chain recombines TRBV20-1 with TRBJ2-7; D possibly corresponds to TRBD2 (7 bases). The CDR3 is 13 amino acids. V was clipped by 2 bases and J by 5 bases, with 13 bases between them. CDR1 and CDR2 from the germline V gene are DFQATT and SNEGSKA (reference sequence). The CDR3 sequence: CSARLGGANEQYF. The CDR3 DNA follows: TGCAGTGCTAGACTAGGGGGGGCTAACGAGCAGTACTTC.

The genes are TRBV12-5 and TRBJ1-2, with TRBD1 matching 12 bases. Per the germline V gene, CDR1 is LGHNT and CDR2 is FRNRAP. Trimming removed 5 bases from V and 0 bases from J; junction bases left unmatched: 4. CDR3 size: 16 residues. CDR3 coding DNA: TGTGCTAGTGGTCCGGGACAGGGGGCACCTAACTATGGCTACACCTTC. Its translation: CASGPGQGAPNYGYTF.

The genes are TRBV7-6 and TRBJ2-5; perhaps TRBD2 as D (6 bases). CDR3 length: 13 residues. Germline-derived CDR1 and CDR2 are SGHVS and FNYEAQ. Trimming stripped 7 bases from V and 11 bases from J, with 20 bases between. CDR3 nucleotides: TGTGCCAGCACCCCCGTGGAGGGGAGAGAGCAGTACTTC. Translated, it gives CASTPVEGREQYF.

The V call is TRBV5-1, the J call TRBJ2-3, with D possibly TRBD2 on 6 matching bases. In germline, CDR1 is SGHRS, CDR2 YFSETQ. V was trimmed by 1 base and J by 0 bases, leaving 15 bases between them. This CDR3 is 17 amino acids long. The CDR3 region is CASSLKPGRTSTDTQYF. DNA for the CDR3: TGCGCCAGCAGCTTGAAACCAGGGAGGACTAGCACAGATACGCAGTATTTT.

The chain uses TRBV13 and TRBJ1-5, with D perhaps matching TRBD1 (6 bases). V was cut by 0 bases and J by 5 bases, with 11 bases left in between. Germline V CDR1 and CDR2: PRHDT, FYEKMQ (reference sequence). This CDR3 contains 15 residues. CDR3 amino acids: CASSLGRGPHQPQHF. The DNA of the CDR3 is TGTGCCAGCAGCTTAGGCCGGGGGCCGCATCAGCCCCAGCATTTT.

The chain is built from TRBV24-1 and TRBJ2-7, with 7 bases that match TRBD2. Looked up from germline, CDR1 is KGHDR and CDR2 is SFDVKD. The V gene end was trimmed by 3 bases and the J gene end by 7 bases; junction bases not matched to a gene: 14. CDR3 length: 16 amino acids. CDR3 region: CATSDRGSMSYNEQYF. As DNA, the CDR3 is TGTGCCACCAGTGATCGCGGGAGTATGTCGTACAATGAGCAGTACTTC.

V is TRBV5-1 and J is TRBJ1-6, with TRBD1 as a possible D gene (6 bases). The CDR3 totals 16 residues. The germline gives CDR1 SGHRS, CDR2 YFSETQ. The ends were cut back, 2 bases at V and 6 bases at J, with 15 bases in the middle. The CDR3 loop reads CASSFRTAAPNSPLHF. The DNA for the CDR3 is TGCGCCAGCAGCTTCCGGACAGCCGCACCTAATTCACCCCTCCACTTT.

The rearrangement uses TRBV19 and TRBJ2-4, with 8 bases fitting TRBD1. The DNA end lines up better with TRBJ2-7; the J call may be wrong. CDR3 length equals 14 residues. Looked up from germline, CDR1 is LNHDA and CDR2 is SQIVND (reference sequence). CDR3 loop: CASSDRGASYEQYF. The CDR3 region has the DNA TGTGCCAGTAGCGACAGGGGCGCCTCCTACGAGCAGTACTTC.

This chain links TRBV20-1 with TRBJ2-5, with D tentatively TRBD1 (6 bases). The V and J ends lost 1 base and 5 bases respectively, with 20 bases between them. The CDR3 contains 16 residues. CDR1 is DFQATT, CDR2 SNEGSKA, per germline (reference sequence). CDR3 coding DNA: TGCAGTGCTAGAGTCGTTGGGACACCGTCCCCGGAGACCCAGTACTTC. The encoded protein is CSARVVGTPSPETQYF.

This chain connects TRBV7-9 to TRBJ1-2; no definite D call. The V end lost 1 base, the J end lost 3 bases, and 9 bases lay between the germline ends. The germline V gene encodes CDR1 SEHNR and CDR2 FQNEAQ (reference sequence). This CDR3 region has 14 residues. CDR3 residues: CASSLGFGDYGYTF. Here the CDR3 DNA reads TGTGCCAGCAGCTTAGGCTTCGGCGACTATGGCTACACCTTC. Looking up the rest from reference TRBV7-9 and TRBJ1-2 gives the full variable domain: DTGVSQNPRHKITKRGQNVTFRCDPISEHNRLYWYRQTLGQGPEFLTYFQNEAQLEKSRLLSDRFSAERPKGSFSTLEIQRTEQGDSAMYLCASSLGFGDYGYTFGSGTRLTVV.

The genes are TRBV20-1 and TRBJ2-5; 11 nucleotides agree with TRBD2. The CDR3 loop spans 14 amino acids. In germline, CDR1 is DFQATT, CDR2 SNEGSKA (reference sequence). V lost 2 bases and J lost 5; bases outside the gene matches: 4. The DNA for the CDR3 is TGCAGTGCTAGACTAGCGGGAGGCATGGAGACCCAGTACTTC. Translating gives CSARLAGGMETQYF.

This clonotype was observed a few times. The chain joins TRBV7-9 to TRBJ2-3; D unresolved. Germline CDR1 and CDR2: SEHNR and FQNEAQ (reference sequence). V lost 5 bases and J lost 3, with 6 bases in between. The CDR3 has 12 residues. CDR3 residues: CASSIVTDTQYF. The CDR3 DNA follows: TGTGCCAGCAGCATCGTGACAGATACGCAGTATTTT. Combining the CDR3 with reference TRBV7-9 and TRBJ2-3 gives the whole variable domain DTGVSQNPRHKITKRGQNVTFRCDPISEHNRLYWYRQTLGQGPEFLTYFQNEAQLEKSRLLSDRFSAERPKGSFSTLEIQRTEQGDSAMYLCASSIVTDTQYFGPGTRLTVL.